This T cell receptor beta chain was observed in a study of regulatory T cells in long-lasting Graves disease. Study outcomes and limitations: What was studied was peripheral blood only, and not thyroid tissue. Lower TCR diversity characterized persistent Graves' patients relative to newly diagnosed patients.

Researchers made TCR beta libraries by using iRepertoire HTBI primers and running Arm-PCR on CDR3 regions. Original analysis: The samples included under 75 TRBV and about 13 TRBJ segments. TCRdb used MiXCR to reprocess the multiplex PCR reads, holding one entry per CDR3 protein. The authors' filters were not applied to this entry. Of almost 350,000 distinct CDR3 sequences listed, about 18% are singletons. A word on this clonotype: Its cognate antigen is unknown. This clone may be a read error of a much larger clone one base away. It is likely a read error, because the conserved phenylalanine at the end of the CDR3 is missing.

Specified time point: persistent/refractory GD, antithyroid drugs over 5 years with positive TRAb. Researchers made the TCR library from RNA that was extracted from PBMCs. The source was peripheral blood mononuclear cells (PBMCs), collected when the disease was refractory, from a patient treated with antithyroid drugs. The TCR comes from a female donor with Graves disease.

The CDR3 nucleotides read TGCAGTGCTAGAGATCTCAGGCAAGAGACCCAGTACCTC. Encoded protein: CSARDLRQETQYL. V is TRBV20-1 and J is TRBJ2-5; D is undetermined. V shed 0 bases and J shed 2 bases, with 7 bases lying between them. The CDR3 loop spans 13 amino acids. The germline V gene encodes CDR1 DFQATT and CDR2 SNEGSKA (reference sequence).